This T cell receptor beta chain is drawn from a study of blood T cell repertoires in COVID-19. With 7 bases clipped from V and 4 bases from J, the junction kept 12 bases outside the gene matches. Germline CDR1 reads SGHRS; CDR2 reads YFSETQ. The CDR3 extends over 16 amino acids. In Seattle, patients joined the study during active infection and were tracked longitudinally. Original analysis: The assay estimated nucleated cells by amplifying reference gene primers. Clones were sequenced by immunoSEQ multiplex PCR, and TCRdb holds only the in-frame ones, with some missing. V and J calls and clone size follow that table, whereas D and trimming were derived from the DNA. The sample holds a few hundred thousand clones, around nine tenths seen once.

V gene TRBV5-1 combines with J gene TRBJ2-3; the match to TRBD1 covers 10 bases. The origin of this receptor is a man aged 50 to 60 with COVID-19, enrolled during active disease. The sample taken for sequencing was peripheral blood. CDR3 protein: CASLRTGGEFPDTQYF. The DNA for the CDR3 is TGCGCCAGCCTACGGACAGGGGGGGAATTCCCAGATACGCAGTATTTT.